This T cell receptor (beta chain) was sequenced in a study of shared clonotypes between healthy human individuals. Researchers divided each subset's genomic DNA evenly across several immunoSEQ plates. Using immunoSEQ multiplex PCR, the repertoire was profiled, and TCRdb retains in-frame clones only, with some absent. Here the sample spans over 400,000 clones, around four fifths being singletons. This receptor was taken from a woman aged 40-49 years in good health. Some clones in this sample may be carry-over from other donors' samples. The sequencing input was PBMCs.

The CDR3 is CAWSGEGLANYGYTF. The DNA for the CDR3 is TGTGCCTGGAGTGGAGAAGGCCTAGCTAACTATGGCTACACCTTC. The V and J genes are TRBV30 and TRBJ1-2; D call uncertain. This CDR3 is 15 amino acids long. Germline-derived CDR1 and CDR2 are GTSNPN and SVGIG (reference sequence). Trimming cost V 1 base and J 0 bases, with 12 bases left between them. Combining the CDR3 with reference TRBV30 and TRBJ1-2 gives the whole variable domain SQTIHQWPATLVQPVGSPLSLECTVEGTSNPNLYWYRQAAGRGLQLLFYSVGIGQISSEVPQNLSASRPQDRQFILSSKKLLLSDSGFYLCAWSGEGLANYGYTFGSGTRLTVV.